The source of this T cell receptor (beta chain) is a study of T cell responses to AZD1222 COVID-19 vaccine. This CDR3 spans 15 amino acids. Germline CDR1 LNHDA, CDR2 SQIVND (reference sequence). V lost 5 bases to trimming and J lost 2 bases; unmatched junction nucleotides: 8. Sequenced by immunoSEQ multiplex PCR; TCRdb stores in-frame clones only, minus some. Of more than 100,000 clones in the sample, 88% were seen once. The source was peripheral blood, collected on day 0 of AZD1222 vaccination. V is TRBV19 and J is TRBJ2-7, with 8 bases that match TRBD1. The clonotype comes from an adult in good health. This CDR3 is CASSPQDRDPYEQYF. The CDR3 DNA follows: TGTGCCAGTAGTCCCCAGGACAGGGACCCCTACGAGCAGTACTTC. The entire variable domain, with the rest obtained from reference TRBV19 and TRBJ2-7, is as follows: DGGITQSPKYLFRKEGQNVTLSCEQNLNHDAMYWYRQDPGQGLRLIYYSQIVNDFQKGDIAEGYSVSREKKESFPLTVTSAQKNPTAFYLCASSPQDRDPYEQYFGPGTRLTVT.